This T cell receptor beta chain emerged from a study of CD8 T cells in ankylosing spondylitis. Overall study results and limits: Earlier literature documents some of the motif variants in reactive arthritis synovial fluid and blood. In ankylosing spondylitis blood, a motif of roughly 8 highly homologous TCR beta variants appeared characteristic.

TCRdb re-called the 5' RACE reads through MiXCR, storing one row per CDR3 protein. In the table there are some 250,000 distinct CDR3 sequences, roughly a tenth of which are singletons. The CDR3 contains 14 residues. Trimming stripped 5 bases from V and 5 bases from J, with 13 bases between. The germline CDR1 and CDR2 sequences are SGHKS and YYEKEE (reference sequence). This clonotype was seen at least ten times. Its target is not known. The TCR originated in a male donor with ankylosing spondylitis or in good health (not recorded which). The source material was blood, either unsorted or a sorted T cell fraction (not recorded which). The gene calls are TRBV5-5 and TRBJ2-2, with D possibly matching TRBD1 (8 bases). Written as DNA, the CDR3 is TGTGCCAGCAGTACAGGGGGAGGGACCGGGGAGCTGTTTTTT. Encoded protein: CASSTGGGTGELFF.